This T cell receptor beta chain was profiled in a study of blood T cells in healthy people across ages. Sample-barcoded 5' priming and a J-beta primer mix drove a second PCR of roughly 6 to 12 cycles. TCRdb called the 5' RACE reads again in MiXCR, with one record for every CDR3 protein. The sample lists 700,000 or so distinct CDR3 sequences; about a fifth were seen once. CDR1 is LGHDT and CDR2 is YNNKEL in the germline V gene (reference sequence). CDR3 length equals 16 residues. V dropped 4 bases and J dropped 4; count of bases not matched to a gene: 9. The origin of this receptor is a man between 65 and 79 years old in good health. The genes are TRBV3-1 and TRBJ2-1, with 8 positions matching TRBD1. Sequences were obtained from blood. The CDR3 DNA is TGTGCCAGCAGCCGGACTGGACAGGGCCGATACAATGAGCAGTTCTTC. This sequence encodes CASSRTGQGRYNEQFF.